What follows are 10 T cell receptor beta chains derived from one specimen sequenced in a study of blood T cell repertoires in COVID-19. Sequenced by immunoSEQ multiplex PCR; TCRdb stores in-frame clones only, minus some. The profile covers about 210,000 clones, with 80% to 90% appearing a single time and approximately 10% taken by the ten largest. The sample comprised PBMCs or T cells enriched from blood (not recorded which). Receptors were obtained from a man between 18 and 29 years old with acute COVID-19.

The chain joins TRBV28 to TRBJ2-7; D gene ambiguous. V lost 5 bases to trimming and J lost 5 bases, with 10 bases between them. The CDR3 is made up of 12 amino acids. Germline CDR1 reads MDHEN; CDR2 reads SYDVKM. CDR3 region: CASSRQVNEQYF. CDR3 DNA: TGTGCCAGCAGTCGCCAGGTTAACGAGCAGTACTTC.

CDR3 region: CASSPMGLAGGHEQFF. The CDR3 nucleotides read TGTGCCAGCAGTCCAATGGGACTAGCGGGAGGGCATGAGCAGTTCTTC. The chain combines TRBV3-1 (or the pseudogene TRBV3-2) with TRBJ2-1; TRBD2 matches at 16 bases. From germline, CDR1 is LGHDT and CDR2 YNNKEL (reference sequence). The CDR3 spans 16 residues. J gave up 8 bases and V 6 bases, and 7 bases lay outside the gene matches.

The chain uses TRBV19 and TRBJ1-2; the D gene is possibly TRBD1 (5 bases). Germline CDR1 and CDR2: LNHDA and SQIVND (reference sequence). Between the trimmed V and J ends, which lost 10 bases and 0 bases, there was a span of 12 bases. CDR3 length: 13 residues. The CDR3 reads CATSTAPNYGYTF. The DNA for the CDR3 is TGTGCCACATCGACAGCTCCTAACTATGGCTACACCTTC.

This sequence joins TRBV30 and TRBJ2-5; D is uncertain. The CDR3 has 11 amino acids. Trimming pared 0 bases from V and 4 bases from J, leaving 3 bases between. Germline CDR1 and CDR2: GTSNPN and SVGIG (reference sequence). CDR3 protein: CAWSVLETQYF. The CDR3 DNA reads TGTGCCTGGAGTGTACTAGAGACCCAGTACTTC.

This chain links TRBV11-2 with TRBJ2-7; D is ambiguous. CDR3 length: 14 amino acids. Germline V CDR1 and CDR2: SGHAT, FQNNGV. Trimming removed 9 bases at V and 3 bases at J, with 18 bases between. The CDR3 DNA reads TGTGCCAGGAGATGGCGTCAGGCTTGCTACGAGCAGTACTTC. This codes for CARRWRQACYEQYF.

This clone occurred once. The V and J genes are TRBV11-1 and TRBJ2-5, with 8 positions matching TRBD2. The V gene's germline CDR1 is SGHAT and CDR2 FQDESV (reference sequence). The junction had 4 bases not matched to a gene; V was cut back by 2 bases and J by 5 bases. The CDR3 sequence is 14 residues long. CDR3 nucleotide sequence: TGTGCCAGCAGCTTAATCGGGAGGGCGGAGACCCAGTACTTC. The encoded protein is CASSLIGRAETQYF.

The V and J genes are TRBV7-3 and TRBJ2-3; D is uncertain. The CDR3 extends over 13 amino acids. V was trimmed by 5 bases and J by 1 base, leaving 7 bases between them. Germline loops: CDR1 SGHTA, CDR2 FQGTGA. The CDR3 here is CASSRLGTDTQYF. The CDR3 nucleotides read TGTGCCAGCAGCCGACTGGGCACAGATACGCAGTATTTT.

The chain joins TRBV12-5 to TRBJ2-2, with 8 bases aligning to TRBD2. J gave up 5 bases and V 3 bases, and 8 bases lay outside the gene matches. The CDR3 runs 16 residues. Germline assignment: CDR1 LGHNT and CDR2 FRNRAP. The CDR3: CASGLRPGGITGELFF. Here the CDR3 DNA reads TGTGCTAGTGGTTTACGGCCGGGAGGGATAACCGGGGAGCTGTTTTTT.

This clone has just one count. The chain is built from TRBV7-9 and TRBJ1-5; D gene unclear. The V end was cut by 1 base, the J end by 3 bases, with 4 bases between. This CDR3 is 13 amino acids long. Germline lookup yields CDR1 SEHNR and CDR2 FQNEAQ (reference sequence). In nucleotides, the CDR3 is TGTGCCAGCAGCTTAGGGCCCAATCAGCCCCAGCATTTT. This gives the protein CASSLGPNQPQHF. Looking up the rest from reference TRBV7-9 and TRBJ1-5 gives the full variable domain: DTGVSQNPRHKITKRGQNVTFRCDPISEHNRLYWYRQTLGQGPEFLTYFQNEAQLEKSRLLSDRFSAERPKGSFSTLEIQRTEQGDSAMYLCASSLGPNQPQHFGDGTRLSIL.

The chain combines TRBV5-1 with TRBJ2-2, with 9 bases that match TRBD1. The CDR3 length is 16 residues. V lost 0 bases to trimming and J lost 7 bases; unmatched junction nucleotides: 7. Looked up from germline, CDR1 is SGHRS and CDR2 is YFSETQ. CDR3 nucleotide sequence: TGCGCCAGCAGCTTGGAGGAGACAGGGGGTTTCGGGGAGCTGTTTTTT. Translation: CASSLEETGGFGELFF.